These T cell receptor beta chains were read from a single sample in a study of T-cell memory formation after mild COVID-19. TCRdb fed the 5' RACE reads into MiXCR, producing one record per CDR3 protein. The sample has roughly 370,000 distinct CDR3 sequences, roughly 15% seen once. The sequencing input was PBMCs or a T cell subset sorted from them (not recorded which). The receptors were gathered from a young man who had mild COVID-19 (a few samples of this study predate the infection). Cell type and time point are not known. CDR3s include the opening cysteine and the closing phenylalanine or tryptophan. A D gene is named only where the DNA matches it firmly. Size is omitted from some rows. Given values are once, few, many or a class for expanded clones.

len	abundance	d_gene	v_gene	j_gene	CDR3nt	CDR3aa
14	-	-	TRBV6-5	TRBJ1-6	TGTGCCAGCAGTAGGGGGGGCGAGAATTCACCCCTCCACTTT	CASSRGGENSPLHF
12	many	-	TRBV2	TRBJ2-7	TGTGCCAGCAGTGAGAACGCCTACGAGCAGTACTTC	CASSENAYEQYF
16	-	-	TRBV7-2	TRBJ1-1	TGTGCCAGCAGCTTACTTAGCGGGTTTACAGCAACTGAAGCTTTCTTT	CASSLLSGFTATEAFF
17	-	-	TRBV24-1	TRBJ1-5	TGTGCCACCAGTGATCCCCTCCAGACAGATAGCAATCAGCCCCAGCATTTT	CATSDPLQTDSNQPQHF
16	-	-	TRBV7-6	TRBJ1-3	TGTGCCAGCTCAAAAGGAGGTCAACTCTCTGGAAACACCATATATTTT	CASSKGGQLSGNTIYF
16	few	TRBD2	TRBV7-2	TRBJ2-5	TGTGCCAGCAGCTACCCCCGGGACAGCGGGGGGGAGACCCAGTACTTC	CASSYPRDSGGETQYF
14	-	-	TRBV6-2/TRBV6-3	TRBJ2-1	TGTGCCAGCAGTTTTCTCAACTCCTACAATGAGCAGTTCTTC	CASSFLNSYNEQFF
14	-	-	TRBV7-2	TRBJ1-1	TGTGCCAGCAGCTTAGTCGGGGCCCCCGGGGAAGCTTTCTTT	CASSLVGAPGEAFF
15	many	TRBD2	TRBV4-2	TRBJ2-3	TGTGCCAGCAGCCGCACTAGCGATAGCACAGATACGCAGTATTTT	CASSRTSDSTDTQYF
13	-	-	TRBV20-1	TRBJ2-1	TGCAGTGCTAGAGTTCCCCCGTGGAATGAGCAGTTCTTC	CSARVPPWNEQFF
14	once	TRBD1	TRBV7-8	TRBJ2-7	TGTGCCAGCAGCTCCCCACGGACAGGGCGCGAGCAGTACTTC	CASSSPRTGREQYF
16	few	-	TRBV30	TRBJ2-5	TGTGCCTGGAGTGTGGGCGGGGGCCTGTACCAAGAGACCCAGTACTTC	CAWSVGGGLYQETQYF
14	once	-	TRBV5-4	TRBJ2-5	TGTGCCAGCAGCTCCGGACAGCAGGGAGAGACCCAGTACTTC	CASSSGQQGETQYF
16	few	-	TRBV5-6	TRBJ1-1	TGTGCCAGCACCGAGGCCCGGGCTGCTATGAACACTGAAGCTTTCTTT	CASTEARAAMNTEAFF
12	-	-	TRBV6-6	TRBJ2-1	TGTGCCAGCAGTTGGGGGCGGACTGAGCAGTTCTTC	CASSWGRTEQFF
12	-	-	TRBV20-1	TRBJ2-7	TGCAGTGCTAGCAACCCCGGGGGCGAGCAGTACTTC	CSASNPGGEQYF
12	-	-	TRBV20-1	TRBJ1-1	TGCAGCCTCGACAGGCAGAACACTGAAGCTTTCTTT	CSLDRQNTEAFF
18	few	TRBD1	TRBV25-1	TRBJ2-3	TGTGCCAGCAGTGAGACCCCTGGACAGGGCTCCGAAACAGATACGCAGTATTTT	CASSETPGQGSETDTQYF
16	-	-	TRBV7-2	TRBJ2-1	TGTGCCAGCAGCGGTTCAAGGCGAAGCTCCTACAATGAGCAGTTCTTC	CASSGSRRSSYNEQFF
16	-	-	TRBV5-6	TRBJ1-1	TGTGCCAGCAGCTTGCCTCGGGGGGACGGGAACACTGAAGCTTTCTTT	CASSLPRGDGNTEAFF
13	-	-	TRBV7-6	TRBJ2-1	TGTGCCAGCAGCTTACGAAGGGCTGATGTGCAGTTCTTC	CASSLRRADVQFF
12	many	-	TRBV6-2/TRBV6-3	TRBJ2-5	TGTGCCAGCAGTTACCCGGAACAGACCCAGTACTTC	CASSYPEQTQYF
15	few	-	TRBV29-1	TRBJ2-3	TGCAGCGTTGATGGGGGCAGGGGCGGCACAGATACGCAGTATTTT	CSVDGGRGGTDTQYF
12	few	-	TRBV6-1	TRBJ1-1	TGTGCCAGCAGTGCCACCCGTCATGAAGCTTTCTTT	CASSATRHEAFF
12	many	TRBD2	TRBV4-1	TRBJ2-1	TGCGCCAGCAGCCACACTAGCGGGGAGCAGTTCTTC	CASSHTSGEQFF
15	few	TRBD1	TRBV20-1	TRBJ2-7	TGCAGTGCTAGCGGGGACAGGGGTGTTTCCTACGAGCAGTACTTC	CSASGDRGVSYEQYF
13	few	-	TRBV15	TRBJ2-7	TGTGCCACCAGTCCTGGTACGGCCTACGAGCAGTACTTC	CATSPGTAYEQYF
15	few	-	TRBV6-6	TRBJ1-3	TGTGCCAGCAGCTCCTCGGGTAGCTCTGGAAACACCATATATTTT	CASSSSGSSGNTIYF
13	few	-	TRBV10-3	TRBJ2-1	TGTGCCATCAGTGAGTCCCCCGGGAATGAGCAGTTCTTC	CAISESPGNEQFF
14	few	-	TRBV27	TRBJ2-7	TGTGCCAGCAGTTTTCGCACAGGCTCCTACGAGCAGTACTTC	CASSFRTGSYEQYF
14	-	-	TRBV6-2/TRBV6-3	TRBJ1-1	TGTGCCAGCCAGCCAGATATCATGAACACTGAAGCTTTCTTT	CASQPDIMNTEAFF
13	few	-	TRBV7-2	TRBJ1-1	TGTGCCAGCAGCTTAGTTTCCGGGGATGAAGCTTTCTTT	CASSLVSGDEAFF
16	-	-	TRBV6-5	TRBJ2-6	TGTGCCAGCAGTTACACAGGGATCGCTGGGGCCAACGTCCTGACTTTC	CASSYTGIAGANVLTF
14	-	-	TRBV19	TRBJ1-1	TGTGCCAGTCCGCTCCCGAGATTGAACACTGAAGCTTTCTTT	CASPLPRLNTEAFF
13	few	-	TRBV6-6	TRBJ1-5	TGTGCCAGCACCCCCCGCAGCAATCAGCCCCAGCATTTT	CASTPRSNQPQHF
14	few	TRBD2	TRBV5-1	TRBJ2-3	TGCGCCAGCAGCGGAGGGACTACCTCAGATACGCAGTATTTT	CASSGGTTSDTQYF
16	few	TRBD1	TRBV5-1	TRBJ2-1	TGCGCCAGCAGCTTGGCACCCAGGGGGCAGGGGGATGAGCAGTTCTTC	CASSLAPRGQGDEQFF
11	-	TRBD2	TRBV29-1	TRBJ2-5	TGCAGCGCCGGACTAGAAGAGACCCAGTACTTC	CSAGLEETQYF
16	-	-	TRBV28	TRBJ2-3	TGTGCCAGCAGTTACCCCACAGACGCTAGCACAGATACGCAGTATTTT	CASSYPTDASTDTQYF
14	-	-	TRBV6-5	TRBJ1-2	TGTGCCAGCAGTTACTCAATAGCCAACTATGGCTACACCTTC	CASSYSIANYGYTF
14	few	-	TRBV2	TRBJ1-5	TGTGCCAGCAGTGGACAGGTGGGCAATCAGCCCCAGCATTTT	CASSGQVGNQPQHF
15	-	-	TRBV28	TRBJ1-1	TGTGCCAGCAGTCCCGGGAAGTCCGGACGGACTGAAGCTTTCTTT	CASSPGKSGRTEAFF
16	-	-	TRBV6-2/TRBV6-3	TRBJ1-6	TGTGCCAGCAGTCACGACAGGAAGACCTATAATTCACCCCTCCACTTT	CASSHDRKTYNSPLHF
14	many	-	TRBV5-1	TRBJ2-5	TGCGCCAGCAGCGCCCAGGGGTCCCAAGAGACCCAGTACTTC	CASSAQGSQETQYF
15	-	TRBD1	TRBV7-3	TRBJ2-1	TGTGCCAGCAGCTTAAACGGACAGGAGTACAATGAGCAGTTCTTC	CASSLNGQEYNEQFF
13	many	-	TRBV15	TRBJ2-1	TGTGCCACCAGCAGCCACAGGGCTGACGGGGACCACTTC	CATSSHRADGDHF
16	few	TRBD2	TRBV9	TRBJ2-1	TGTGCCAGCAGCGCCCGGCTAGCGGGAAGATACAATGAGCAGTTCTTC	CASSARLAGRYNEQFF
14	-	-	TRBV28	TRBJ2-1	TGTGTCACGCACTCCCCCCTTTTGTACAATGAGCAGTTCTTC	CVTHSPLLYNEQFF
16	-	TRBD2	TRBV6-2/TRBV6-3	TRBJ2-1	TGTGCCAGCAGTAACCGCCGGACTAGCGGGGGGAATGAGCAGTTCTTC	CASSNRRTSGGNEQFF
14	-	TRBD1	TRBV12-3/TRBV12-4	TRBJ2-1	TGTGCCAGCAGTTTAGACGGGGACAGGGGGTGGCAGTTCTTC	CASSLDGDRGWQFF
14	few	-	TRBV27	TRBJ1-5	TGTGCCAGCAGTAAGACAGGTACAAATCAGCCCCAGCATTTT	CASSKTGTNQPQHF
12	-	-	TRBV12-3/TRBV12-4	TRBJ2-2	TGTGCCAGGAGTGTCATCGCCGGGGAGCTGTTTTTT	CARSVIAGELFF
15	-	TRBD1	TRBV28	TRBJ1-5	TGTGCCAGCAGCCCAACAGGGGGCCCTCATCAGCCCCAGCATTTT	CASSPTGGPHQPQHF
12	-	-	TRBV2	TRBJ1-5	TGTGCCAGCAACAAACGCGATCAGCCCCAGCATTTT	CASNKRDQPQHF
15	-	-	TRBV4-1	TRBJ2-2	TGCGCCAGCAGCATACGGACGGCGAACACCGGGGAGCTGTTTTTT	CASSIRTANTGELFF
16	-	-	TRBV4-1	TRBJ2-7	TGCGCCAGCAGCCAAGATCAAGGGGAGAGCTCCTACGAGCAGTACTTC	CASSQDQGESSYEQYF
15	many	-	TRBV5-1	TRBJ1-6	TGCGCCAGCAGCCCACAGGGCCTGGGACAATCACCCCTCCACTTT	CASSPQGLGQSPLHF